This T cell receptor (beta chain) was observed in a study of T-cell memory formation after mild COVID-19. V was clipped by 5 bases and J by 7 bases; unmatched bases: 9. Germline V gene lookup returns CDR1 MNHNY and CDR2 SVGAGI (reference sequence). The CDR3 sequence is 16 residues long. MiXCR, applied by TCRdb to the 5' RACE reads, yields one record per CDR3 protein. The sample records over 70,000 distinct CDR3 sequences, approximately 13% being singletons. This TCR derives from an adult woman who had mild COVID-19 (a few samples of this study predate the infection). Cell type and time point are not known. The sequenced sample was PBMCs or a T cell subset sorted from them (not recorded which). The gene calls are TRBV6-6 and TRBJ2-2; 11 bases match TRBD2. The CDR3 protein is CASSEFSGRAVGELFF. DNA for the CDR3: TGTGCCAGCAGTGAATTTAGCGGGAGGGCGGTCGGGGAGCTGTTTTTT.